What follows describes a single T cell receptor beta chain. One end of the junction fails to match germline, which may point to a read error. Per germline, CDR1 KGHSH and CDR2 LQKENI. This CDR3 has 16 amino acids. Every subset had its genomic DNA shared out evenly among several immunoSEQ plates. The repertoire was sequenced with immunoSEQ multiplex PCR; TCRdb's copy has only in-frame clones and lacks some. The table includes about 450,000 clones, 79% detected once. Each donor was a Caucasian adult residing in Nashville, Tennessee. This entry is derived from a study of shared clonotypes between healthy human individuals.

Sequences were obtained from PBMCs. The sequence came from a woman between 35 and 50 years old in good health. Some clones in this sample may be carry-over from other donors' samples. This chain uses TRBV18 with TRBJ2-7; 10 bases match TRBD1. The CDR3 bases are TGTGCCAGCTCACCCCCGGGACAGGGGTCCCCCTACGAGCGGTACTTC. This encodes CASSPPGQGSPYERYF.